This entry concerns a single T cell receptor (beta chain). The data belong to a study of cytomegalovirus exposure and HLA in healthy donors. The PCR had 60 Vbeta and 13 Jbeta primers. Measured with immunoSEQ multiplex PCR; TCRdb has only the in-frame clones, and not every one. The data contain roughly 80,000 clones, about 74% of them singletons. The clonotype was recovered from a woman between 45 and 65 years old in good health and CMV-seropositive. The material sequenced was PBMCs.

The CDR3 sequence is CASGRIAGGNTGELFF. CDR3 bases: TGTGCTAGTGGTCGTATAGCGGGAGGGAACACCGGGGAGCTGTTTTTT. The chain has TRBV12-5 and TRBJ2-2, with TRBD2 identical over 10 bases. The CDR3 is 16 amino acids. CDR1 and CDR2 (germline): LGHNT, FRNRAP. With V trimmed by 5 bases and J by 1 base, 4 bases remained unmatched.